This entry lists 11 T cell receptor beta chains sequenced from one sample in a study of blood T cell repertoires in COVID-19 (dated by TCRdb to the early 2020s). The library was built by means of the immunoSEQ multiplex PCR assay. Drawn from immuneACCESS, this table holds only the in-frame rearrangements with V and J called that TCRdb kept. Clones are partly lost; checked studies trace under half to an unresolved V gene and leave the rest unexplained. Within this sample are roughly 150,000 clones, with around 86% of them counted one time only. 10% to 15% of the sample is in the top ten clones. Specimen: peripheral blood. These receptors were taken from a man in his 70s who had recovered from COVID-19.

This rearrangement joins TRBV7-8 to TRBJ2-3; TRBD2 matches at 9 bases. Germline trimming cut 4 bases from V and 3 bases from J; bases unmatched to any gene: 11. Germline V gene data show CDR1 as SGHVS and CDR2 as FQNEAQ. This CDR3 contains 17 residues. The CDR3 DNA is TGTGCCAGCAGCTCCCTTTCTAGCGGGATTCGTACAGATACGCAGTATTTT. It specifies CASSSLSSGIRTDTQYF.

There are a few counts of this clone. The chain uses TRBV7-8 and TRBJ2-5; D might be TRBD2 (6 bases). The CDR3 length is 14 residues. Germline CDR1 SGHVS, CDR2 FQNEAQ. V gave up 3 bases and J gave up 5 bases, with 13 bases separating them. Here the CDR3 DNA reads TGTGCCAGCAGCTTCGGGCTCGGAGGGGAGACCCAGTACTTC. Translation gives CASSFGLGGETQYF.

The genes are TRBV6-5 and TRBJ1-5, with 9 bases that match TRBD1. Germline CDR1 is MNHEY and CDR2 is SVGAGI. Trimming took 6 bases from V and 6 from J; bases not matched to a gene: 9. This CDR3 region has 15 residues. The CDR3: CASSGTGTGSQPQHF. The CDR3 DNA follows: TGTGCCAGCAGCGGAACCGGGACAGGGTCTCAGCCCCAGCATTTT.

The rearrangement links TRBV18 to TRBJ1-5; 8 bases match TRBD1. Germline V gene data show CDR1 as KGHSH and CDR2 as LQKENI. V shed 1 base and J 3 bases; nucleotides not matched to a gene: 2. The CDR3 extends over 15 amino acids. CDR3: CASSPQTGDNQPQHF. For the CDR3, the DNA is TGTGCCAGCTCACCACAGACAGGGGACAATCAGCCCCAGCATTTT. The full variable domain, its missing parts supplied by reference TRBV18 and TRBJ1-5, is NAGVMQNPRHLVRRRGQEARLRCSPMKGHSHVYWYRQLPEEGLKFMVYLQKENIIDESGMPKERFSAEFPKEGPSILRIQQVVRGDSAAYFCASSPQTGDNQPQHFGDGTRLSIL.

The gene calls are TRBV4-3 and TRBJ2-7, with 8 bases matching TRBD2. This CDR3 has 18 amino acids. V was pared by 0 bases and J by 0 bases, with 10 bases of the junction left unmatched. Germline CDR1 LGHNA, CDR2 YSLEER. The CDR3 spells CASSQDLVPGTSSYEQYF. CDR3 sequence (DNA): TGCGCCAGCAGCCAAGATCTAGTTCCCGGGACTAGCTCCTACGAGCAGTACTTC.

This chain uses TRBV5-1 with TRBJ2-1, with 13 bases that match TRBD2. The V gene end was trimmed by 3 bases and the J gene end by 6 bases; junction bases not matched to a gene: 6. The CDR3 is made up of 16 amino acids. Looked up from germline, CDR1 is SGHRS and CDR2 is YFSETQ. The DNA for the CDR3 is TGCGCCAGCAGCTCCAGGACTAGCGGGAGAGGCAATGAGCAGTTCTTC. Translated, it gives CASSSRTSGRGNEQFF.

J is TRBJ2-5 and V is TRBV19; 7 bases are shared with TRBD2. Germline CDR1 reads LNHDA; CDR2 reads SQIVND (reference sequence). The CDR3 totals 13 residues. V was pared by 3 bases and J by 4 bases, with 2 bases of the junction left unmatched. The CDR3 region is CASSIPGGETQYF. DNA for the CDR3: TGTGCCAGTAGTATTCCGGGGGGAGAGACCCAGTACTTC.

The chain has TRBV18 and TRBJ1-3, with 7 positions matching TRBD1. CDR3 length: 18 amino acids. Looked up from germline, CDR1 is KGHSH and CDR2 is LQKENI. V shed 6 bases and J 2 bases; nucleotides not matched to a gene: 16. The CDR3 DNA follows: TGTGCCAGCTCCGTGGCCGGGACAGCGAACCGACCTGGAAACACCATATATTTT. This codes for CASSVAGTANRPGNTIYF.

The chain is built from TRBV28 and TRBJ1-4, with D possibly TRBD1 on 5 matching bases. V lost 5 bases, J lost 0 bases, and 7 bases lay in between. The germline V gene has CDR1 MDHEN and CDR2 SYDVKM. This CDR3 comprises 14 residues. The CDR3 is CASSKGPTNEKLFF. CDR3 in DNA: TGTGCCAGCAGTAAGGGGCCAACTAATGAAAAACTGTTTTTT. The complete variable domain, with remaining parts taken from reference TRBV28 and TRBJ1-4, reads DVKVTQSSRYLVKRTGEKVFLECVQDMDHENMFWYRQDPGLGLRLIYFSYDVKMKEKGDIPEGYSVSREKKERFSLILESASTNQTSMYLCASSKGPTNEKLFFGSGTQLSVL.

The chain employs TRBV7-3 and TRBJ2-3; D is unclear. Trimming shortened V by 0 bases and J by 2 bases, and 12 bases separated the two germline ends. Germline V gene lookup returns CDR1 SGHTA and CDR2 FQGTGA. CDR3 length: 16 residues. The CDR3 region has the DNA TGTGCCAGCAGCTTAACTGTCGTAGCTGCCACAGATACGCAGTATTTT. Its protein is CASSLTVVAATDTQYF.

This rearrangement joins TRBV25-1 to TRBJ2-3; 10 nucleotides align to TRBD1. CDR3 length equals 16 residues. V gave up 3 bases and J gave up 2 bases; unmatched junction bases: 5. The germline V gene encodes CDR1 MGHDK and CDR2 SYGVNS. CDR3 loop: CASSEGTGVFTDTQYF. CDR3 DNA sequence: TGTGCCAGCAGTGAGGGGACAGGGGTGTTCACAGATACGCAGTATTTT.